These T cell receptor beta chains were read from a single sample in a study of blood T cell repertoires in COVID-19. Here immunoSEQ multiplex PCR was the method, and the copy in TCRdb shows in-frame clones only, minus some. The profile covers about 340,000 clones, with over 70% appearing a single time and around 3% taken by the ten largest. Sample: peripheral blood. These receptors came from a man under 40 with active or convalescent COVID-19. Each CDR3 is given with its conserved first and last residue. The order of the fields is CDR3 protein, CDR3 DNA, clone size, J gene, V gene, D gene. The D gene is left open where the match is weak. Rows give clone size only sometimes, using once, few, many, or a class for an expanded clone.

cdr3_aa: CSVLLVLDTQYF
cdr3_nt: TGCAGCGTTCTACTAGTTCTTGATACGCAGTATTTT
clone_size: NA
j_call: TRBJ2-3
v_call: TRBV29-1
d_call: NA

cdr3_aa: CASSADDGGSYEQYF
cdr3_nt: TGCGCCAGCAGCGCGGACGACGGAGGCTCCTACGAGCAGTACTTC
clone_size: many
j_call: TRBJ2-7
v_call: TRBV5-1
d_call: NA

cdr3_aa: CSVNSGGSSYNEQFF
cdr3_nt: TGCAGCGTTAATTCGGGGGGCAGCTCCTACAATGAGCAGTTCTTC
clone_size: NA
j_call: TRBJ2-1
v_call: TRBV29-1
d_call: NA

cdr3_aa: CASSPSSTYNEQFF
cdr3_nt: TGTGCCAGCTCACCATCTAGTACCTACAATGAGCAGTTCTTC
clone_size: NA
j_call: TRBJ2-1
v_call: TRBV18
d_call: NA

cdr3_aa: CASSYRTGDPYEQYF
cdr3_nt: TGTGCCAGCAGCTACCGGACAGGAGACCCATACGAGCAGTACTTC
clone_size: few
j_call: TRBJ2-7
v_call: TRBV11-3
d_call: TRBD1

cdr3_aa: CASSLPPGSEAFF
cdr3_nt: TGTGCCAGCAGTCTACCCCCGGGTTCTGAAGCTTTCTTT
clone_size: once
j_call: TRBJ1-1
v_call: TRBV12-3/TRBV12-4
d_call: NA

cdr3_aa: CASSSGGGSYNEQFF
cdr3_nt: TGCGCCAGCAGCTCAGGAGGAGGCTCCTACAATGAGCAGTTCTTC
clone_size: NA
j_call: TRBJ2-1
v_call: TRBV5-1
d_call: NA

cdr3_aa: CASSQEALQYF
cdr3_nt: TGTGCCAGCAGCCAAGAAGCCCTCCAGTACTTC
clone_size: NA
j_call: TRBJ2-4
v_call: TRBV14
d_call: NA

cdr3_aa: CASSQLNQPQHF
cdr3_nt: TGTGCCAGCAGCCAGCTAAATCAGCCCCAGCATTTT
clone_size: few
j_call: TRBJ1-5
v_call: TRBV3-1/TRBV3-2
d_call: NA

cdr3_aa: CASSFLGQALNEQFF
cdr3_nt: TGTGCCAGCAGTTTCCTGGGACAGGCCCTCAATGAGCAGTTCTTC
clone_size: NA
j_call: TRBJ2-1
v_call: TRBV27
d_call: TRBD1

cdr3_aa: CASSDRGRNTGELFF
cdr3_nt: TGTGCCAGCAGCGACAGGGGGCGGAACACCGGGGAGCTGTTTTTT
clone_size: NA
j_call: TRBJ2-2
v_call: TRBV6-2/TRBV6-3
d_call: TRBD1

cdr3_aa: CASSLGSGSGANVLTF
cdr3_nt: TGTGCCAGCAGCTTAGGCTCCGGCTCTGGGGCCAACGTCCTGACTTTC
clone_size: NA
j_call: TRBJ2-6
v_call: TRBV7-2
d_call: NA

cdr3_aa: CASSLSAAQHF
cdr3_nt: TGTGCCAGCAGTTTGTCAGCGGCCCAGCATTTT
clone_size: NA
j_call: TRBJ1-5
v_call: TRBV12-3/TRBV12-4
d_call: NA

cdr3_aa: CASSQGNTEAFF
cdr3_nt: TGTGCCAGCAGTCAGGGTAACACTGAAGCTTTCTTT
clone_size: few
j_call: TRBJ1-1
v_call: TRBV2
d_call: NA

cdr3_aa: CASSVDRVAEAFF
cdr3_nt: TGTGCCAGCAGCGTGGACAGGGTCGCTGAAGCTTTCTTT
clone_size: NA
j_call: TRBJ1-1
v_call: TRBV11-2
d_call: TRBD1

cdr3_aa: CASSQVPTNEKLFF
cdr3_nt: TGCGCCAGCAGCCAAGTCCCTACTAATGAAAAACTGTTTTTT
clone_size: once
j_call: TRBJ1-4
v_call: TRBV4-1
d_call: NA

cdr3_aa: CASSVGPAGANVLTF
cdr3_nt: TGTGCCAGCAGCGTAGGGCCAGCGGGGGCCAACGTCCTGACTTTC
clone_size: NA
j_call: TRBJ2-6
v_call: TRBV9
d_call: NA

cdr3_aa: CASSQEAGGSSEQYF
cdr3_nt: TGTGCCAGCAGCCAAGAGGCGGGAGGATCTTCCGAGCAGTACTTC
clone_size: NA
j_call: TRBJ2-7
v_call: TRBV3-1/TRBV3-2
d_call: TRBD2

cdr3_aa: CAWGDRGDQPQHF
cdr3_nt: TGTGCCTGGGGGGACAGGGGAGATCAGCCCCAGCATTTT
clone_size: once
j_call: TRBJ1-5
v_call: TRBV30
d_call: TRBD1

cdr3_aa: CASARGGVPYNEQFF
cdr3_nt: TGTGCCAGCGCCCGGGGGGGAGTTCCCTACAATGAGCAGTTCTTC
clone_size: NA
j_call: TRBJ2-1
v_call: TRBV7-7
d_call: TRBD2

cdr3_aa: CASSPQLATNNNEQFF
cdr3_nt: TGTGCCAGCTCACCACAGCTAGCTACCAACAACAATGAGCAGTTCTTC
clone_size: NA
j_call: TRBJ2-1
v_call: TRBV18
d_call: NA

cdr3_aa: CASSPGDPEAFF
cdr3_nt: TGTGCCAGCAGCCCGGGTGATCCTGAAGCTTTCTTT
clone_size: NA
j_call: TRBJ1-1
v_call: TRBV6-5
d_call: NA

cdr3_aa: CASKVGDRVTDTQYF
cdr3_nt: TGTGCCAGCAAAGTGGGGGACAGGGTAACAGATACGCAGTATTTT
clone_size: NA
j_call: TRBJ2-3
v_call: TRBV21-1
d_call: NA

cdr3_aa: CASSPLPGTEAFF
cdr3_nt: TGTGCCAGCTCACCGCTCCCAGGGACTGAAGCTTTCTTT
clone_size: NA
j_call: TRBJ1-1
v_call: TRBV18
d_call: NA

cdr3_aa: CASSPDSGGAGELFF
cdr3_nt: TGTGCCAGCAGCCCCGATAGCGGGGGGGCCGGGGAGCTGTTTTTT
clone_size: NA
j_call: TRBJ2-2
v_call: TRBV3-1/TRBV3-2
d_call: TRBD2

cdr3_aa: CASSIVGMRAFF
cdr3_nt: TGTGCCAGTAGTATAGTCGGGATGCGTGCTTTCTTT
clone_size: NA
j_call: TRBJ1-1
v_call: TRBV19
d_call: NA

cdr3_aa: CASSFDTGSYNEQFF
cdr3_nt: TGTGCCAGCAGCTTCGACACCGGCTCCTACAATGAGCAGTTCTTC
clone_size: NA
j_call: TRBJ2-1
v_call: TRBV11-3
d_call: NA

cdr3_aa: CASSPPSGGGNEQFF
cdr3_nt: TGTGCCAGCTCACCACCAAGCGGGGGGGGAAATGAGCAGTTCTTC
clone_size: NA
j_call: TRBJ2-1
v_call: TRBV18
d_call: TRBD2

cdr3_aa: CASSQRGSHYNEQFF
cdr3_nt: TGTGCCAGCAGCCAACGGGGGTCCCACTACAATGAGCAGTTCTTC
clone_size: NA
j_call: TRBJ2-1
v_call: TRBV3-1/TRBV3-2
d_call: NA

cdr3_aa: CASSSDRTKNIQYF
cdr3_nt: TGTGCCAGCAGCTCCGACAGAACCAAAAACATTCAGTACTTC
clone_size: NA
j_call: TRBJ2-4
v_call: TRBV7-2
d_call: NA

cdr3_aa: CASVRDRGMNTKAFF
cdr3_nt: TGCGCCAGCGTGCGGGACAGGGGGATGAACACTAAAGCTTTCTTT
clone_size: NA
j_call: TRBJ1-1
v_call: TRBV5-1
d_call: TRBD1

cdr3_aa: CASSFENSPLHF
cdr3_nt: TGTGCCAGCAGTTTCGAGAATTCACCCCTCCACTTT
clone_size: few
j_call: TRBJ1-6
v_call: TRBV12-3/TRBV12-4
d_call: NA

cdr3_aa: CASSTTVRRSNQPQHF
cdr3_nt: TGTGCCAGCAGCACAACAGTGAGGAGGAGCAATCAGCCCCAGCATTTT
clone_size: NA
j_call: TRBJ1-5
v_call: TRBV21-1
d_call: NA

cdr3_aa: CASSRRGRRMNTEAFF
cdr3_nt: TGTGCCAGCAGTCGTAGGGGGCGGCGAATGAACACTGAAGCTTTCTTT
clone_size: NA
j_call: TRBJ1-1
v_call: TRBV5-8
d_call: TRBD1

cdr3_aa: CASSPGRGVYEQYF
cdr3_nt: TGTGCCAGCAGCCCAGGCAGGGGGGTCTACGAGCAGTACTTC
clone_size: once
j_call: TRBJ2-7
v_call: TRBV5-4
d_call: NA

cdr3_aa: CASRRANTEAFF
cdr3_nt: TGTGCCAGCAGGCGGGCGAACACTGAAGCTTTCTTT
clone_size: many
j_call: TRBJ1-1
v_call: TRBV28
d_call: NA

cdr3_aa: CASSQDVGGVGLNEQFF
cdr3_nt: TGCGCCAGCAGCCAAGATGTGGGAGGAGTGGGGCTCAATGAGCAGTTCTTC
clone_size: NA
j_call: TRBJ2-1
v_call: TRBV4-3
d_call: NA

cdr3_aa: CAWNYLYGYTF
cdr3_nt: TGTGCCTGGAACTACCTTTATGGCTACACCTTC
clone_size: NA
j_call: TRBJ1-2
v_call: TRBV30
d_call: NA

cdr3_aa: CASSYGLAGANEQFF
cdr3_nt: TGTGCCAGCAGTTACGGACTAGCGGGAGCGAATGAGCAGTTCTTC
clone_size: NA
j_call: TRBJ2-1
v_call: TRBV6-5
d_call: TRBD2

cdr3_aa: CASTELEEKLFF
cdr3_nt: TGCGCCAGCACCGAATTAGAAGAAAAACTGTTTTTT
clone_size: NA
j_call: TRBJ1-4
v_call: TRBV23-1
d_call: NA

cdr3_aa: CASSLEADSAEAFF
cdr3_nt: TGTGCCAGCAGCTTAGAGGCAGATAGCGCTGAAGCTTTCTTT
clone_size: NA
j_call: TRBJ1-1
v_call: TRBV7-6
d_call: NA

cdr3_aa: CSVSTGGGIYGYTF
cdr3_nt: TGCAGCGTTTCTACAGGGGGCGGAATCTATGGCTACACCTTC
clone_size: NA
j_call: TRBJ1-2
v_call: TRBV29-1
d_call: TRBD1

cdr3_aa: CASSRDQGWGTDTQYF
cdr3_nt: TGTGCCAGCAGCCGTGACCAGGGGTGGGGCACAGATACGCAGTATTTT
clone_size: NA
j_call: TRBJ2-3
v_call: TRBV5-6
d_call: NA